The 9 T cell receptor beta chains below come from one sample, sequenced in a study of T cell repertoires in cytomegalovirus infection. A single record per CDR3 protein comes from TCRdb applying MiXCR to the reads. The sample includes roughly 100,000 distinct CDR3 sequences, approximately 16% of them seen just once. Input material: PBMCs. The receptors come from a human donor in good health (CMV status not recorded). Some clones in this sample may be carry-over from other donors' samples.

The genes are TRBV6-2 or TRBV6-3 and TRBJ1-1, with a possible D match to TRBD1 (5 bases). Trimming cost V 4 bases and J 6 bases, with 15 bases left between them. Germline V CDR1 and CDR2: MNHEY, SVGEGT. This CDR3 region has 14 residues. CDR3: CASSSLTVPAEAFF. In DNA form, the CDR3 reads TGTGCCAGCAGTTCCTTGACAGTCCCAGCTGAAGCTTTCTTT.

This clonotype was picked up many times. The genes are TRBV12-3 or TRBV12-4 and TRBJ1-1, with TRBD1 as a possible D gene (5 bases). V gave up 7 bases and J gave up 0 bases, with 12 bases separating them. This CDR3 spans 14 amino acids. CDR3 bases: TGTGCCAGCACTACCACAGGCTTGAACACTGAAGCTTTCTTT. Protein sequence: CASTTTGLNTEAFF.

This clonotype was seen more than once but under ten times. J is TRBJ2-1 and V is TRBV18; D is undetermined. Trimming shortened V by 3 bases and J by 0 bases, and 18 bases separated the two germline ends. The germline V gene has CDR1 KGHSH and CDR2 LQKENI. The CDR3 consists of 18 residues. The CDR3 DNA reads TGTGCCAGCTCACCCGTGAAGTCGGGCGCCCCCTCCTACAATGAGCAGTTCTTC. Translating it yields CASSPVKSGAPSYNEQFF. The variable domain in full, with the rest retrieved from reference TRBV18 and TRBJ2-1, is NAGVMQNPRHLVRRRGQEARLRCSPMKGHSHVYWYRQLPEEGLKFMVYLQKENIIDESGMPKERFSAEFPKEGPSILRIQQVVRGDSAAYFCASSPVKSGAPSYNEQFFGPGTRLTVL.

In this sample, this clonotype turned up many times. The chain is built from TRBV6-6 and TRBJ2-3; TRBD2 matches 8 bases. V was pared by 3 bases and J by 2 bases, with 4 bases of the junction left unmatched. Looked up from germline, CDR1 is MNHNY and CDR2 is SVGAGI (reference sequence). This CDR3 is 15 amino acids long. The CDR3 loop is CASSYSGEPTDTQYF. DNA for the CDR3: TGTGCCAGCAGTTATAGCGGGGAGCCCACAGATACGCAGTATTTT.

This chain links TRBV4-2 with TRBJ2-1; D ambiguous. Germline V CDR1 and CDR2: LGHNA, YNFKEQ. CDR3 length: 13 residues. V was trimmed by 1 base and J by 8 bases, leaving 9 bases between them. CDR3 coding DNA: TGTGCCAGCAGCCAAGCGTTCAGGCATGAGCAGTTCTTC. Its translation: CASSQAFRHEQFF.

The sample holds a few counts of this clonotype. The gene calls are TRBV12-3 or TRBV12-4 and TRBJ2-3, with 8 bases lining up with TRBD2. The CDR3 sequence is 15 residues long. Trimming cost V 3 bases and J 6 bases; bases outside gene matches: 8. The DNA of the CDR3 is TGTGCCAGCAGTTTCCTTAGCGGGGTGGGGGATACGCAGTATTTT. Protein product: CASSFLSGVGDTQYF.

This clonotype was detected a few times. V gene TRBV5-5 combines with J gene TRBJ1-5; 10 nucleotides agree with TRBD1. V gave up 7 bases and J gave up 6 bases; unmatched junction bases: 13. Germline V gene data show CDR1 as SGHKS and CDR2 as YYEKEE (reference sequence). The CDR3 is 16 residues long. CDR3: CASGDTPGTGVQPQHF. CDR3 DNA sequence: TGTGCCAGCGGCGACACTCCCGGGACAGGGGTTCAGCCCCAGCATTTT. The whole variable domain, filled in from reference TRBV5-5 and TRBJ1-5, reads DAGVTQSPTHLIKTRGQQVTLRCSPISGHKSVSWYQQVLGQGPQFIFQYYEKEERGRGNFPDRFSARQFPNYSSELNVNALLLGDSALYLCASGDTPGTGVQPQHFGDGTRLSIL.

V and J are TRBV7-2 and TRBJ1-5; maybe TRBD1 (5 bases). Germline CDR1 SGHTA, CDR2 FQGNSA. The germline V and J ends were trimmed by 5 bases and 7 bases, with 18 bases remaining between them. The CDR3 sequence is 15 residues long. This chain's CDR3 is CASSRRLGEGQPQHF. The CDR3 DNA is TGTGCCAGCAGCCGCCGGCTGGGGGAAGGGCAGCCCCAGCATTTT. The full variable domain, in which reference TRBV7-2 and TRBJ1-5 provide the parts outside the CDR3, is GAGVSQSPSNKVTEKGKDVELRCDPISGHTALYWYRQSLGQGLEFLIYFQGNSAPDKSGLPSDRFSAERTGGSVSTLTIQRTQQEDSAVYLCASSRRLGEGQPQHFGDGTRLSIL.

The genes are TRBV7-8 and TRBJ1-5, with a possible D match to TRBD1 (5 bases). There are 17 residues in the CDR3. CDR1 SGHVS and CDR2 FQNEAQ come from the germline V gene. The CDR3 sequence: CAAATRGGGSSNQPQHF. CDR3 in DNA: TGTGCAGCAGCTACCCGGGGGGGGGGGAGTAGCAATCAGCCCCAGCATTTT.